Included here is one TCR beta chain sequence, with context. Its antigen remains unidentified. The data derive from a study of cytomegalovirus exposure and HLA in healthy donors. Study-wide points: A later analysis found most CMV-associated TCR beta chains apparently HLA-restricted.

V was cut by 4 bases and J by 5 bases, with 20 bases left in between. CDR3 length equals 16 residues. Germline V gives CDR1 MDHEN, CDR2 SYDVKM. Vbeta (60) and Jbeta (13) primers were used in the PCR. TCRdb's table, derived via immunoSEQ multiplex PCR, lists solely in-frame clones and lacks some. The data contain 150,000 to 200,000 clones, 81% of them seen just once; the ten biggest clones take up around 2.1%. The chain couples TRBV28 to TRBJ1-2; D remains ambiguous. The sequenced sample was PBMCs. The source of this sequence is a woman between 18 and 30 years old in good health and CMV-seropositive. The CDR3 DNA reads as TGTGCCAGCAGTTCCCCCCGGACTTCCAGCGATTATGGCTACACCTTC. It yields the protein CASSSPRTSSDYGYTF.